What follows is one TCR beta chain and its context. Per the authors' pipeline: Nucleated cell number was recorded as an estimate derived from reference gene primer amplification. Produced via immunoSEQ multiplex PCR; TCRdb's table is partial and in-frame only. Clonal size and the V and J genes are those of that table, whereas D and trimming came from the DNA. The table includes approximately 300,000 clones, around nine tenths detected once. Followed over time, Seattle patients had been enrolled while infection was active. These data come from a study of blood T cell repertoires in COVID-19. Germline V gene lookup returns CDR1 SGHRS and CDR2 YFSETQ. V gave up 0 bases and J gave up 0 bases, with 7 bases separating them. The length of the CDR3 is 14 residues.

The specimen sequenced was peripheral blood. This receptor was obtained from a woman aged 25-40 years with COVID-19, enrolled during active disease. The V and J genes are TRBV5-1 and TRBJ2-7; TRBD1 might be the D (5 bases). CDR3 region: CASSLGQSSYEQYF. The CDR3 DNA reads as TGCGCCAGCAGCTTGGGACAGAGCTCCTACGAGCAGTACTTC. The whole variable domain, filled in from reference TRBV5-1 and TRBJ2-7, reads KAGVTQTPRYLIKTRGQQVTLSCSPISGHRSVSWYQQTPGQGLQFLFEYFSETQRNKGNFPGRFSGRQFSNSRSEMNVSTLELGDSALYLCASSLGQSSYEQYFGPGTRLTVT.